This T cell receptor (beta chain) was sequenced during a study of cytomegalovirus exposure and HLA in healthy donors. About the research overall: Around 85 million unique TCR sequences came from HLA-typed donors in an early release. Notes on the study in general: Later analysis showed most CMV-associated TCR beta chains appearing HLA-restricted. Likely technical artifact: a cluster of highly shared sequence variants.

CDR1 ENHRY and CDR2 SYGVKD come from the germline V gene. J was trimmed by 4 bases and V by 4 bases; bases with no gene match: 10. The CDR3 has 15 amino acids. It was with 60 Vbeta and 13 Jbeta primers that the PCR ran. TCRdb's table, derived via immunoSEQ multiplex PCR, lists solely in-frame clones and lacks some. The data show under 200,000 clones, roughly 80% seen once. As regards this clone: Its target is unknown.

This sequence originates from a male donor in good health and CMV-seropositive. The chain employs TRBV10-3 and TRBJ2-7; TRBD1 matches at 7 bases. Sequenced sample: PBMCs. CDR3 sequence (DNA): TGTGCCATCAGTGGGGGACAGCGCAGGGGTTACGAGCAGTACTTC. Translation gives CAISGGQRRGYEQYF.